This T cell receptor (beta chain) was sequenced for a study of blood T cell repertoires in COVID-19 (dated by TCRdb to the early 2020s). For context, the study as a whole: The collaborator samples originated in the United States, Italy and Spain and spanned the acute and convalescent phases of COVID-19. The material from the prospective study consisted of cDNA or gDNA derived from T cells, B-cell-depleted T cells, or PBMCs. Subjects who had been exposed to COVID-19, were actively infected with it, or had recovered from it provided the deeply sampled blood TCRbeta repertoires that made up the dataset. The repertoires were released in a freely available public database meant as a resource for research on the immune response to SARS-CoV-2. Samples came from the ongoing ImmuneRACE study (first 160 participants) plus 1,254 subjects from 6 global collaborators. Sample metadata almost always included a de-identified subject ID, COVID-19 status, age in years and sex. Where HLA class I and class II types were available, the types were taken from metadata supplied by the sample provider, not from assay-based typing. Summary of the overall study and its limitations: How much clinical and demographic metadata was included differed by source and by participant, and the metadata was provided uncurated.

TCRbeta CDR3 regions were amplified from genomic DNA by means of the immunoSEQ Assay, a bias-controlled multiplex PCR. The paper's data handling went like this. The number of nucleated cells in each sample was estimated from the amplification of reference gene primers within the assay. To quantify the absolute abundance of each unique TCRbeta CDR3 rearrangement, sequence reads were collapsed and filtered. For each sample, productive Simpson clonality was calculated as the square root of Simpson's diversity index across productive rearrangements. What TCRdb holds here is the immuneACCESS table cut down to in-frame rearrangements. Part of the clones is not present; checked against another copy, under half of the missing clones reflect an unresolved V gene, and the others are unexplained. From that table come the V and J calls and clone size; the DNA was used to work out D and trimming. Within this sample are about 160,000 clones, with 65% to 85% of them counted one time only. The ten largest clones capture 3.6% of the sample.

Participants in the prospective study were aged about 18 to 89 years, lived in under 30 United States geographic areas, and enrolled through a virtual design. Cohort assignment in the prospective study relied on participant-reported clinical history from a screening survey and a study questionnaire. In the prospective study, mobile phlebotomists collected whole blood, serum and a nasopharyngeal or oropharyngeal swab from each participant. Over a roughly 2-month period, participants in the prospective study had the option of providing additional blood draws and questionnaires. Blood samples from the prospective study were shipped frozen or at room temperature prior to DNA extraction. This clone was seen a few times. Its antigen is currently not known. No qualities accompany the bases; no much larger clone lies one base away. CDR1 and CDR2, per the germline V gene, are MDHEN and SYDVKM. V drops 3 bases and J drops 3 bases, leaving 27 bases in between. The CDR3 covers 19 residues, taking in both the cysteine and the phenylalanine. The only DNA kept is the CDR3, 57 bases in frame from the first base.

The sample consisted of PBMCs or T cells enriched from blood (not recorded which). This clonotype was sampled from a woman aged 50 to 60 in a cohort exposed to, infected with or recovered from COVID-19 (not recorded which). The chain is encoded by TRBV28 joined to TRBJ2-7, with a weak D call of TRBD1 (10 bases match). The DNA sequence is TGTGCCAGCAGTTTTAGTGGACAGGGGGAACAGCGGGAGGACTACGAGCAGTACTTC. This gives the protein CASSFSGQGEQREDYEQYF.